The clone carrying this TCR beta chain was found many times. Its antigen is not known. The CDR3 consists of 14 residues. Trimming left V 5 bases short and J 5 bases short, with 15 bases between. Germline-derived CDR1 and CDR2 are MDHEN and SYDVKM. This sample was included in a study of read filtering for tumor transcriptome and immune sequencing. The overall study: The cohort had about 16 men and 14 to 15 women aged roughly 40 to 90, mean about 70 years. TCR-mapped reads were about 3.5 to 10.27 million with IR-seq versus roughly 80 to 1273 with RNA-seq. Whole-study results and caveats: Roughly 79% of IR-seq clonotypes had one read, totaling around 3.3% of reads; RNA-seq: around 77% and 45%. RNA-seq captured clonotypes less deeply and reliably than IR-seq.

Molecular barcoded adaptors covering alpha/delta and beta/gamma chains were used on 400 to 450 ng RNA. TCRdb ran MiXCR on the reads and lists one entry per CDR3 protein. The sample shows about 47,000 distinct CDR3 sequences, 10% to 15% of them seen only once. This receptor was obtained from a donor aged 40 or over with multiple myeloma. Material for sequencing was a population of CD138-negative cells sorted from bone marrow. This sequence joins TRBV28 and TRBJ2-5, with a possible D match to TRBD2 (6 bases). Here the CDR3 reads CASSIGPGEETQYF. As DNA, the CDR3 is TGTGCCAGCAGTATCGGCCCGGGGGAGGAGACCCAGTACTTC.